This T cell receptor (beta chain) was recovered during a study of cytomegalovirus exposure and HLA in healthy donors. Germline CDR1 MDHEN, CDR2 SYDVKM. The V segment lost 5 bases and the J segment 6 bases; nucleotides outside the gene matches: 10. This CDR3 comprises 16 residues. The primer mix had 60 Vbeta and 13 Jbeta primers. The data were produced by immunoSEQ multiplex PCR, yet TCRdb's version contains in-frame clones alone and is incomplete. The table has tens of thousands of clones, around two thirds seen once. This clone was detected only a few times. The V and J genes are TRBV28 and TRBJ2-2, with 9 nucleotides matching TRBD1. The source material was PBMCs. The sequence was obtained from a man between 50 and 59 years old in good health and CMV-seropositive. Here the CDR3 DNA reads TGTGCCAGCAGTATTGGGACAGGGTTTTTTTCCGGGGAGCTGTTTTTT. Its translation is CASSIGTGFFSGELFF. The full variable domain, its missing parts supplied by reference TRBV28 and TRBJ2-2, is DVKVTQSSRYLVKRTGEKVFLECVQDMDHENMFWYRQDPGLGLRLIYFSYDVKMKEKGDIPEGYSVSREKKERFSLILESASTNQTSMYLCASSIGTGFFSGELFFGEGSRLTVL.